The 8 T cell receptor beta chains reported below all come from one sample, sequenced in a study of T-cell reconstitution after alpha-beta-depleted transplantation in children. For TCRbeta, the library was prepared with unique molecular identifiers. A single record per CDR3 protein comes from TCRdb applying MiXCR to the PCR reads. The sample lists hundreds of thousands of distinct CDR3 sequences; less than 20% were seen once. Material: PBMCs, mostly from graft donor cells, obtained 360 days after TCRalphabeta/CD19-depleted stem cell transplant. All receptors come from a male patient aged 10 to 17 who had a stem cell transplant for acute lymphoblastic leukemia, so the T cells may come from the graft donor.

This clonotype has a handful of counts. V usage is TRBV27 and J usage is TRBJ2-5, with D hard to call. The CDR3 runs 11 residues. The V gene lost 8 bases and the J gene lost 5 bases, with 9 bases spanning the gap. In germline, CDR1 is MNHEY, CDR2 SMNVEV (reference sequence). The CDR3 region is CASDLWETQYF. CDR3 DNA sequence: TGTGCCAGCGATCTATGGGAGACCCAGTACTTC.

This clonotype was seen repeatedly, ten times or more. The chain links TRBV12-3 or TRBV12-4 to TRBJ2-4; D tentatively fits TRBD1 or TRBD2 (5 bases each). The CDR3 contains 13 residues. V lost 5 bases and J lost 3, with 8 bases in between. DNA for the CDR3: TGTGCCAGCAGTAGCGGACACAAAAACATTCAGTACTTC. This codes for CASSSGHKNIQYF.

In its sample, this clonotype was seen a few times. V is TRBV5-4 and J is TRBJ2-7; unclear D gene. The V end was cut by 2 bases, the J end by 5 bases, with 8 bases between. CDR3 length equals 12 residues. The germline gives CDR1 SGHNT, CDR2 YYREEE (reference sequence). Here the CDR3 reads CASSFWGNEQYF. Written as DNA, the CDR3 is TGTGCCAGCAGCTTTTGGGGAAACGAGCAGTACTTC.

This chain connects TRBV5-1 to TRBJ2-7; TRBD2 aligns across 7 bases. The CDR3 spans 13 residues. With V trimmed by 7 bases and J by 4 bases, 8 bases remained unmatched. Germline V gene sequence: CDR1 SGHRS, CDR2 YFSETQ. The CDR3 bases are TGCGCCAGCCGCCGGGGGGAGGCGTACGAGCAGTACTTC. Protein: CASRRGEAYEQYF.

This clonotype was seen more than once but under ten times. A junction end diverges from the germline sequence, so it may reflect a read error. This rearrangement joins TRBV15 to TRBJ2-1; D gene uncertain. Germline CDR1 reads LNHNV; CDR2 reads YYDKDF (reference sequence). The CDR3 totals 11 residues. This CDR3 is CATSTYNEQFF. DNA for the CDR3: TGTGCCACCAGCACCTATAATGAGCAGTTCTTC.

The genes are TRBV19 and TRBJ1-1, with D unresolved. V was trimmed by 7 bases and J by 1 base, leaving 13 bases between them. The CDR3 has 14 amino acids. Germline V gene data show CDR1 as LNHDA and CDR2 as SQIVND (reference sequence). CDR3 residues: CASIARGWNTEAFF. The CDR3 bases are TGTGCCAGTATAGCGCGAGGTTGGAACACTGAAGCTTTCTTT.

A few counts support this clonotype. V and J are TRBV20-1 and TRBJ2-7; a possible D gene is TRBD2 (6 bases). Germline CDR1 DFQATT, CDR2 SNEGSKA (reference sequence). CDR3 size: 14 residues. V was clipped by 6 bases and J by 6 bases, with 21 bases between them. The CDR3 spells CSAGLRSGEAEQYF. The CDR3 DNA sequence: TGCAGTGCCGGATTAAGGTCGGGAGAAGCCGAGCAGTACTTC.

V gene TRBV6-1 combines with J gene TRBJ2-1, with 10 bases identical to TRBD2. The CDR3 is 15 residues long. Trimming at V came to 5 bases and at J to 5 bases, leaving 6 bases not matched to a gene. Germline V gene data show CDR1 as MNHNS and CDR2 as SASEGT. The CDR3: CASSPQGLANNEQFF. In nucleotides, the CDR3 is TGTGCCAGCAGTCCCCAGGGACTAGCGAACAATGAGCAGTTCTTC.